This record looks at one TCR beta chain sequence and its context. The junction departs from germline at one end; a sequencing error may be responsible. The record originates from a study of T cell changes during pregnancy in multiple sclerosis. Produced via immunoSEQ multiplex PCR; TCRdb's table is partial and in-frame only. The sample lists over 90,000 clones; approximately 93% were seen once. The length of the CDR3 is 16 residues. Per germline, CDR1 SNHLY and CDR2 FYNNEI. This chain links TRBV2 with TRBJ1-5, with D tentatively TRBD1 (5 bases). This sequence was found in a female donor with multiple sclerosis, enrolled in a pregnancy study. The sample was peripheral blood, taken after pregnancy. This CDR3 is CASSEGWGGSNQPQHF. CDR3 coding DNA: TGTGCCAGCAGCGAAGGGTGGGGGGGAAGCAATCAGCCCCAGCATTTT.